This TCR beta chain was found in a study of regulatory T cells in long-lasting Graves disease. The V gene's germline CDR1 is WNHNN and CDR2 SYGVQD (reference sequence). The CDR3 contains 13 residues. V was clipped by 4 bases and J by 4 bases, with 8 bases between them. Time point denoted: newly diagnosed GD, antithyroid drugs for less than 3 months. PBMC RNA was the source of the TCR library. Arm-PCR of CDR3 regions and iRepertoire HTBI primers were used to build TCR beta libraries. Per the original methods: More than 55 TRBV and 11 to 15 TRBJ segments were identified across samples. One entry per CDR3 protein, called by TCRdb with MiXCR from the multiplex PCR reads. The authors' filters were not applied to this entry. The sample lists 450,000 to 700,000 distinct CDR3 sequences, roughly 13% occurring once. This clonotype was recorded at least ten times. The data were also submitted as part of a second study, on T cells in Graves' hyperthyroidism and ophthalmopathy. That work states: Pregnant or lactating patients were excluded, as were those with uncontrolled infection or other autoimmune disease.

The source was peripheral blood mononuclear cells (PBMCs), collected at new diagnosis, from a patient treated with antithyroid drugs. The rearrangement joins TRBV10-1 to TRBJ1-3; tentative D call: TRBD1 (6 bases). This clonotype was obtained from a man aged 25 to 45 with Graves disease. CDR3 residues: CASSADRGNTIYF. In DNA form, the CDR3 reads TGCGCCAGCAGTGCGGACAGAGGAAACACCATATATTTT.